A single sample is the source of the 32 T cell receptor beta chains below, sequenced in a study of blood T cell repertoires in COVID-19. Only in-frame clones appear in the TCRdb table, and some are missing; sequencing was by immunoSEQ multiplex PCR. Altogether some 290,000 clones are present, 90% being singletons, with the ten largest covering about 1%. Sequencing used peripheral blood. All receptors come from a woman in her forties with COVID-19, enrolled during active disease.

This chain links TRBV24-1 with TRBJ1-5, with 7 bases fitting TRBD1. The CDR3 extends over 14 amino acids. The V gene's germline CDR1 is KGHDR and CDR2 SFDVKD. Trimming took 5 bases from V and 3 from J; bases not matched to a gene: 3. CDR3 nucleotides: TGTGCCACCAGTGGTGGACAGGACAATCAGCCCCAGCATTTT. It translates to CATSGGQDNQPQHF.

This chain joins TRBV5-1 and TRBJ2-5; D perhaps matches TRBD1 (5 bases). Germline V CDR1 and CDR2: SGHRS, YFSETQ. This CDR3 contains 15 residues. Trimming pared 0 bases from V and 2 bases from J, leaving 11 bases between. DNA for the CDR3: TGCGCCAGCAGCTTGGATTGGGGCAGACAAGAGACCCAGTACTTC. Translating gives CASSLDWGRQETQYF.

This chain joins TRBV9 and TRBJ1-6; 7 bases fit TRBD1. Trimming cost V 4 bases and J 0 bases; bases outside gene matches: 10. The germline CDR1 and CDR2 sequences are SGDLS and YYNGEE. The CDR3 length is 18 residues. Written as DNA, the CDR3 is TGTGCCAGCAGCCCTCGACAGGGAAGCAGCTCCTATAATTCACCCCTCCACTTT. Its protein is CASSPRQGSSSYNSPLHF.

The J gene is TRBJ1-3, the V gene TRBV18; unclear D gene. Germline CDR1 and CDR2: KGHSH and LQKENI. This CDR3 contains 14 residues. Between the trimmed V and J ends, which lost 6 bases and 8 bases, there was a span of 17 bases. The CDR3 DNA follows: TGTGCCAGCTCCCCGGGCCTAGCCTGGGACACCATATATTTT. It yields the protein CASSPGLAWDTIYF.

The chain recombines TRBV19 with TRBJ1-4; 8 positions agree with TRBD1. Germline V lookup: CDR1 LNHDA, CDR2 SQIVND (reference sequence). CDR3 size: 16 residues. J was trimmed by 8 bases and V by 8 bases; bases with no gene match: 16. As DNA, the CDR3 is TGTGCCAGTTCCCTCGGACAGGGCTGGATGGGAGAAAAACTGTTTTTT. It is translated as CASSLGQGWMGEKLFF.

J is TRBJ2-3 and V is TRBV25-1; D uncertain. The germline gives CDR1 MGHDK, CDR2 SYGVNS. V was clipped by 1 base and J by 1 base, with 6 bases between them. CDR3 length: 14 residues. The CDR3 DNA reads TGTGCCAGCAGTGAATGGCAGGGCACAGATACGCAGTATTTT. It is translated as CASSEWQGTDTQYF.

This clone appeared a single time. The CDR3 nucleotides read TGTGCCAGCCGGACAGGGCAAGCTGAGCAGTTCTTC. Amino acid sequence: CASRTGQAEQFF. V gene TRBV30 combines with J gene TRBJ2-1; 8 bases are a match to TRBD1. This CDR3 region has 12 residues. V was clipped by 8 bases and J by 9 bases; unmatched bases: 9. Germline values: CDR1 GTSNPN, CDR2 SVGIG (reference sequence).

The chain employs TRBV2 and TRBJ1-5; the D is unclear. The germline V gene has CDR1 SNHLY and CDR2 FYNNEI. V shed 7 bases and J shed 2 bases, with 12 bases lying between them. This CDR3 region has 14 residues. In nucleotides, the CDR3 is TGTGCCAGCAATTTCGGTGAGGGCAATCAGCCCCAGCATTTT. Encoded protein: CASNFGEGNQPQHF.

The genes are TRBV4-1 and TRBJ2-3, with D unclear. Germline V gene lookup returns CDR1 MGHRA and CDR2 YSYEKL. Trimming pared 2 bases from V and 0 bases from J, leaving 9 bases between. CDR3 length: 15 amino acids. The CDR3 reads CASSQRVPSTDTQYF. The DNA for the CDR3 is TGCGCCAGCAGCCAACGGGTTCCTAGCACAGATACGCAGTATTTT.

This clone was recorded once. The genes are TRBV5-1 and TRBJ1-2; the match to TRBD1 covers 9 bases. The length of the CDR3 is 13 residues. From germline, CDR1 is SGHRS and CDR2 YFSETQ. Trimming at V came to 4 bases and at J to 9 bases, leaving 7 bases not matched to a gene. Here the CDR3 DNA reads TGCGCCAGCAGCCGAAGCGGACAGGGGAGCTACACCTTC. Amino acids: CASSRSGQGSYTF. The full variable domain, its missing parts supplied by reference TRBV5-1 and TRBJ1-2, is KAGVTQTPRYLIKTRGQQVTLSCSPISGHRSVSWYQQTPGQGLQFLFEYFSETQRNKGNFPGRFSGRQFSNSRSEMNVSTLELGDSALYLCASSRSGQGSYTFGSGTRLTVV.

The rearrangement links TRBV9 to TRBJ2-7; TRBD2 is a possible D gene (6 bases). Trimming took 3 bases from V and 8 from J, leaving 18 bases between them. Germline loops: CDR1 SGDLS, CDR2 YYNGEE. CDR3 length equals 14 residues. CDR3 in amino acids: CASSATVPEGKQYF. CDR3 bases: TGTGCCAGCAGCGCTACGGTGCCGGAGGGGAAGCAGTACTTC.

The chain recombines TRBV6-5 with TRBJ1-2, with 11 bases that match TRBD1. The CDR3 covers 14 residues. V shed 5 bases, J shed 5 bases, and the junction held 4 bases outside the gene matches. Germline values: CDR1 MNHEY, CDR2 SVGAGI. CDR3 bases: TGTGCCAGCAGTCGGACAGGGGGCAGGTATGGCTACACCTTC. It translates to CASSRTGGRYGYTF.

This chain's CDR3 is CASSRDRGHDEKLFF. For the CDR3, the DNA is TGTGCCAGCTCACGGGACAGGGGGCATGATGAAAAACTGTTTTTT. J is TRBJ1-4 and V is TRBV18; 12 bases line up with TRBD1. V shed 4 bases, J shed 6 bases, and the junction held 3 bases outside the gene matches. Per the germline V gene, CDR1 is KGHSH and CDR2 is LQKENI. CDR3 length: 15 residues. Looking up the rest from reference TRBV18 and TRBJ1-4 gives the full variable domain: NAGVMQNPRHLVRRRGQEARLRCSPMKGHSHVYWYRQLPEEGLKFMVYLQKENIIDESGMPKERFSAEFPKEGPSILRIQQVVRGDSAAYFCASSRDRGHDEKLFFGSGTQLSVL.

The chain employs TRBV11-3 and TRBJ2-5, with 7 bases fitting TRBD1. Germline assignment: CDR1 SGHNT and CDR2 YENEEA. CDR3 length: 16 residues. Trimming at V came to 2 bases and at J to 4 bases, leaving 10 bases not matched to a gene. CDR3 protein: CASSLKLQGSGETQYF. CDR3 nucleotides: TGTGCCAGCAGCTTAAAGTTACAGGGGTCTGGAGAGACCCAGTACTTC.

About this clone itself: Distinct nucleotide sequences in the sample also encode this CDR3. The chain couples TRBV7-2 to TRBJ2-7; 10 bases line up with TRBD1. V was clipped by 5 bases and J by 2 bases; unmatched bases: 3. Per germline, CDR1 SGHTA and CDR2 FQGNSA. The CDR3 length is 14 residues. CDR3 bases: TGTGCCAGCAGCCTTGGACAGGGGGCCTACGAGCAGTACTTC. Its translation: CASSLGQGAYEQYF.

The CDR3 DNA reads TGCGCCAGCAGCCTGGGGACAGGGGATTTGAGTGAGCAGTTCTTC. Amino acids: CASSLGTGDLSEQFF. V gene TRBV5-1 combines with J gene TRBJ2-1; 10 nucleotides align to TRBD1. The V gene's germline CDR1 is SGHRS and CDR2 YFSETQ. The CDR3 runs 15 residues. Germline trimming cut 4 bases from V and 9 bases from J; bases unmatched to any gene: 10.

The CDR3 nucleotides read TGCAGCGTCGAACCCAGGGGAAGCAGGTACGAGCAGTACTTC. Translating gives CSVEPRGSRYEQYF. V is TRBV29-1 and J is TRBJ2-7; weak D call: TRBD1 (6 bases). The ends were cut back, 6 bases at V and 4 bases at J, with 19 bases in the middle. CDR1 is SQVTM and CDR2 is ANQGSEA in the germline V gene. CDR3 size: 14 residues.

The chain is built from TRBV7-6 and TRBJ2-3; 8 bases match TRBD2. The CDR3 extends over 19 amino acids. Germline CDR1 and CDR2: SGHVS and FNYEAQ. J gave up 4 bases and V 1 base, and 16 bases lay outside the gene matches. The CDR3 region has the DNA TGTGCCAGCAGCTTAGGTTCCCGGGGCGCTAGCGGGTCGGCAGATACGCAGTATTTT. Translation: CASSLGSRGASGSADTQYF.

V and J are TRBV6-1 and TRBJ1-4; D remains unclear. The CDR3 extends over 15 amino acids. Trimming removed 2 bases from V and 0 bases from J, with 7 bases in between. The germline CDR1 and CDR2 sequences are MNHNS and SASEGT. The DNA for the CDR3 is TGTGCCAGCAGTGAATGGACTGCAACTAATGAAAAACTGTTTTTT. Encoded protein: CASSEWTATNEKLFF.

The CDR3 region is CASGPDWNTQYF. Here the CDR3 DNA reads TGTGCCAGCGGCCCGGACTGGAATACGCAGTATTTT. The chain joins TRBV9 to TRBJ2-3; possible D gene TRBD2, 5 bases. The CDR3 is 12 amino acids. CDR1 is SGDLS and CDR2 is YYNGEE in the germline V gene. With 7 bases removed from V and 7 bases from J, the gap between germline ends came to 13 bases. The whole variable domain, filled in from reference TRBV9 and TRBJ2-3, reads DSGVTQTPKHLITATGQRVTLRCSPRSGDLSVYWYQQSLDQGLQFLIQYYNGEERAKGNILERFSAQQFPDLHSELNLSSLELGDSALYFCASGPDWNTQYFGPGTRLTVL.

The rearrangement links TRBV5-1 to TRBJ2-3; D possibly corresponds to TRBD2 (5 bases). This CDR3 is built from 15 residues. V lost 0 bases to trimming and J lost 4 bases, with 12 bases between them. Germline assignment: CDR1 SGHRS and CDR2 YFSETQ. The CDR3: CASSLGVAQADTQYF. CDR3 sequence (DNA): TGCGCCAGCAGCTTGGGGGTAGCGCAGGCAGATACGCAGTATTTT. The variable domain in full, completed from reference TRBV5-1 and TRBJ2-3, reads KAGVTQTPRYLIKTRGQQVTLSCSPISGHRSVSWYQQTPGQGLQFLFEYFSETQRNKGNFPGRFSGRQFSNSRSEMNVSTLELGDSALYLCASSLGVAQADTQYFGPGTRLTVL.

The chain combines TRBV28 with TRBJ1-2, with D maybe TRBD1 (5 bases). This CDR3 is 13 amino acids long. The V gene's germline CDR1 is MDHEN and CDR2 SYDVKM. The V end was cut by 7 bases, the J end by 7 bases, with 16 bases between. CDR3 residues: CASTTRRGGGYTF. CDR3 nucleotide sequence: TGTGCCAGCACCACTCGGCGGGGGGGTGGCTACACCTTC.

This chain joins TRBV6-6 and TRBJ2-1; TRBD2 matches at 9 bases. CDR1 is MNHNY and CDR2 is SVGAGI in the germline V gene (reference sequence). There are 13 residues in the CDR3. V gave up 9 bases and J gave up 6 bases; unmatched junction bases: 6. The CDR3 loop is CASAVLAGNEQFF. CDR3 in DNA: TGTGCCAGTGCGGTACTAGCGGGCAATGAGCAGTTCTTC.

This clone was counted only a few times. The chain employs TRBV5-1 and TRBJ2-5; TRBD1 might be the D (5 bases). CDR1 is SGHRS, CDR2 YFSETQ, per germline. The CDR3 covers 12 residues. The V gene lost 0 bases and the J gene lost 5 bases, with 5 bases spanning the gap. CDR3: CASSLDRETQYF. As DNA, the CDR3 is TGCGCCAGCAGCTTGGACAGGGAGACCCAGTACTTC.

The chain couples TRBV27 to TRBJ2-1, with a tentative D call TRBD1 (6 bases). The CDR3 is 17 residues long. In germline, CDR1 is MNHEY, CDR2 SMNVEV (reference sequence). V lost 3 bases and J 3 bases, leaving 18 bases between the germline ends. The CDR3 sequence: CASSLATGARGYNEQFF. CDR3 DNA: TGTGCCAGCAGTTTGGCCACCGGGGCCAGGGGCTACAATGAGCAGTTCTTC.

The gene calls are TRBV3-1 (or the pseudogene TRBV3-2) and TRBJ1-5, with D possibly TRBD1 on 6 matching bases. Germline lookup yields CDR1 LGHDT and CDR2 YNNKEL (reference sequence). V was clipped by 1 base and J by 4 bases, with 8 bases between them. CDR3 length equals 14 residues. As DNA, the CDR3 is TGTGCCAGCAGCCAAGGTACAGGGAATCAGCCCCAGCATTTT. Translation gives CASSQGTGNQPQHF.

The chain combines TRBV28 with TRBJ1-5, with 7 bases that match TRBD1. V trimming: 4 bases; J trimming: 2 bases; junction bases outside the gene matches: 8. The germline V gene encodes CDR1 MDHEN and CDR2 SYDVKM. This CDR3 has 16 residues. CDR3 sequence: CASSWSGGGGNQPQHF. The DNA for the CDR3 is TGTGCCAGCAGTTGGTCAGGGGGTGGGGGCAATCAGCCCCAGCATTTT.

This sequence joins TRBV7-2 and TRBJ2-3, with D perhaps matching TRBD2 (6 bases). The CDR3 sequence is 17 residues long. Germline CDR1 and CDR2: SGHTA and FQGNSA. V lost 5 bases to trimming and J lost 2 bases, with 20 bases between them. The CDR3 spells CASSLPKWRGHTDTQYF. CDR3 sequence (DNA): TGTGCCAGCAGCCTACCCAAGTGGAGGGGCCACACAGATACGCAGTATTTT.

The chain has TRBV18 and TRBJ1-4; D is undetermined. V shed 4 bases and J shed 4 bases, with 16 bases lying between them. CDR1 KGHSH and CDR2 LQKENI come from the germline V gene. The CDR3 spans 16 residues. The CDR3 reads CASSLTDGGYNEKLFF. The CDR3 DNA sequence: TGTGCCAGCTCACTAACGGACGGAGGCTATAATGAAAAACTGTTTTTT. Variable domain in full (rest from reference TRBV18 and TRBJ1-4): NAGVMQNPRHLVRRRGQEARLRCSPMKGHSHVYWYRQLPEEGLKFMVYLQKENIIDESGMPKERFSAEFPKEGPSILRIQQVVRGDSAAYFCASSLTDGGYNEKLFFGSGTQLSVL.

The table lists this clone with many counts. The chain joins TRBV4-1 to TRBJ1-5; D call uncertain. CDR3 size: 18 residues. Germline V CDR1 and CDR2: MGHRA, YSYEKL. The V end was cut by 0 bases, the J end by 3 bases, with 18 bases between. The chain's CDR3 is CASSQDLEGFSDNQPQHF. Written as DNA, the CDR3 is TGCGCCAGCAGCCAAGATCTGGAGGGTTTCTCGGACAATCAGCCCCAGCATTTT.

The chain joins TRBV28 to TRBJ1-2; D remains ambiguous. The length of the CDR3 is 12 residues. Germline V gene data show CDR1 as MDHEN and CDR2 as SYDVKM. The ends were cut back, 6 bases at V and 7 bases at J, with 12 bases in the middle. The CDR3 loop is CASSQIAVGYTF. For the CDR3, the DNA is TGTGCCAGCAGCCAAATTGCGGTTGGCTACACCTTC.

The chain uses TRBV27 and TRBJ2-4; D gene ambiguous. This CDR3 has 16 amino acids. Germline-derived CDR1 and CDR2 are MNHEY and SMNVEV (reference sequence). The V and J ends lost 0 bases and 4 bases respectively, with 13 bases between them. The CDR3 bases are TGTGCCAGCAGTTTATCGGTGTCGAGCCGGAAAAACATTCAGTACTTC. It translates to CASSLSVSSRKNIQYF.